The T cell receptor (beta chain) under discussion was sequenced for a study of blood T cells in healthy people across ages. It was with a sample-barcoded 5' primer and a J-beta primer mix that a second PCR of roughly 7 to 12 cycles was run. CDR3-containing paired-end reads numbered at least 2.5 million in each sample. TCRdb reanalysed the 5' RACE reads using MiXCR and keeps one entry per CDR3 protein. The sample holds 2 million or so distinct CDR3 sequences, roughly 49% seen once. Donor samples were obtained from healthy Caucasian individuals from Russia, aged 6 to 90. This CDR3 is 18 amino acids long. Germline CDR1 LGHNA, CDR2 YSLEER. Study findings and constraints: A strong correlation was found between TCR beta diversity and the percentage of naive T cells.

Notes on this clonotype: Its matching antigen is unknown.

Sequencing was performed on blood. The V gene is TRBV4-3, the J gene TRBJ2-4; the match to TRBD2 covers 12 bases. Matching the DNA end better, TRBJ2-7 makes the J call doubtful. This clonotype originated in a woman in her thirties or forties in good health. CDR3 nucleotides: TGCGCCAGCAGCCAAGATGTGAGACTAGCGGGGGAGTCCTACGAGCAGTACTTC. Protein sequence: CASSQDVRLAGESYEQYF.